These 30 T cell receptor beta chains share one sample of origin, sequenced in a study of cytomegalovirus exposure and HLA in healthy donors. Amplification used 60 Vbeta primers and 13 Jbeta primers. Only in-frame clones appear in the TCRdb table, and some are missing; sequencing was by immunoSEQ multiplex PCR. The sample lists 100,000 to 130,000 clones, 77% seen once, with 4.2% in the top ten. The sample taken for sequencing was PBMCs. These receptors were taken from a male donor in good health and CMV-seronegative.

The chain carries TRBV10-1 and TRBJ1-2; D gene unclear. Trimming removed 3 bases at V and 4 bases at J, with 6 bases between. The CDR3 is 12 amino acids. Germline lookup yields CDR1 WNHNN and CDR2 SYGVQD (reference sequence). The CDR3 DNA follows: TGCGCCAGCAGTGATTACACCTATGGCTACACCTTC. This gives the protein CASSDYTYGYTF.

This clone appeared once. The CDR3 reads CASSLRTSAYNEQFF. The CDR3 region has the DNA TGTGCCAGCAGCCTCAGGACTAGCGCCTACAATGAGCAGTTCTTC. The genes are TRBV5-6 and TRBJ2-1; 9 bases match TRBD2. Germline CDR1 SGHDT, CDR2 YYEEEE. Trimming took 4 bases from V and 2 from J; bases not matched to a gene: 4. The CDR3 has 15 residues.

For this clone: Other DNA sequences from this sample encode an identical CDR3 as well. This chain uses TRBV11-3 with TRBJ1-1; D is unclear. Germline CDR1 reads SGHNT; CDR2 reads YENEEA. The CDR3 length is 13 residues. The V and J ends lost 1 base and 1 base respectively, with 4 bases between them. This CDR3 reads CASSLGRNTEAFF. In DNA, the CDR3 is TGTGCCAGCAGCTTAGGGAGGAACACTGAAGCTTTCTTT. Full variable domain (outside the CDR3, taken from reference TRBV11-3 and TRBJ1-1): EAGVVQSPRYKIIEKKQPVAFWCNPISGHNTLYWYLQNLGQGPELLIRYENEEAVDDSQLPKDRFSAERLKGVDSTLKIQPAELGDSAVYLCASSLGRNTEAFFGQGTRLTVV.

This clone has more than one count but fewer than ten. The chain carries TRBV5-1 and TRBJ2-1; D not certain. The V end was cut by 0 bases, the J end by 8 bases, with 12 bases between. Germline CDR1 and CDR2: SGHRS and YFSETQ. The CDR3 totals 14 residues. The CDR3 protein is CASSLAEEIDEQFF. The CDR3 nucleotides read TGCGCCAGCAGCTTGGCCGAAGAGATCGATGAGCAGTTCTTC.

J is TRBJ2-1 and V is TRBV27, with 10 bases fitting TRBD2. Germline loops: CDR1 MNHEY, CDR2 SMNVEV (reference sequence). The CDR3 consists of 15 residues. V was clipped by 2 bases and J by 6 bases; unmatched bases: 4. As DNA, the CDR3 is TGTGCCAGCAGTTTAGCACTAGCGGGACCCAATGAGCAGTTCTTC. This translates into CASSLALAGPNEQFF.

The chain joins TRBV5-6 to TRBJ1-6, with 9 bases fitting TRBD1. The ends lost 3 bases at V and 6 bases at J; junction bases unmatched: 4. The CDR3 consists of 15 residues. Germline V gene lookup returns CDR1 SGHDT and CDR2 YYEEEE. The CDR3 is CASSSPGQGNSPLHF. The CDR3 DNA reads as TGTGCCAGCAGCTCCCCGGGACAGGGTAATTCACCCCTCCACTTT.

The chain couples TRBV19 to TRBJ2-5; the match to TRBD2 covers 9 bases. The germline gives CDR1 LNHDA, CDR2 SQIVND (reference sequence). V dropped 9 bases and J dropped 4; count of bases not matched to a gene: 12. CDR3 size: 15 residues. CDR3 amino acids: CASRENSGSVETQYF. The CDR3 DNA is TGTGCCAGCCGCGAGAATAGCGGGAGCGTAGAGACCCAGTACTTC.

This chain links TRBV27 with TRBJ2-7; D possibly corresponds to TRBD1 (5 bases). CDR1 is MNHEY and CDR2 is SMNVEV in the germline V gene (reference sequence). With 3 bases removed from V and 2 bases from J, the gap between germline ends came to 11 bases. CDR3 length: 14 residues. The DNA for the CDR3 is TGTGCCAGCAGTTTTGTCGACAGTCCCTACGAGCAGTACTTC. Encoded protein: CASSFVDSPYEQYF.

The rearrangement uses TRBV12-5 and TRBJ1-2, with 7 bases lining up with TRBD1. Germline CDR1 reads LGHNT; CDR2 reads FRNRAP. V lost 0 bases, J lost 3 bases, and 4 bases stayed unmatched. The CDR3 runs to 15 residues. The chain's CDR3 is CASGLVLGQDYGYTF. Here the CDR3 DNA reads TGTGCTAGTGGTTTGGTACTAGGACAGGACTATGGCTACACCTTC.

This clone was counted only a few times. This chain connects TRBV25-1 to TRBJ2-3, with 11 bases matching TRBD2. This CDR3 is 17 amino acids long. Germline CDR1 and CDR2: MGHDK and SYGVNS. The V gene end was trimmed by 1 base and the J gene end by 5 bases; junction bases not matched to a gene: 8. The CDR3 DNA reads as TGTGCCAGCAGTGAATCCCATAGCGGGAGGGCCTTAGATACGCAGTATTTT. Translated, it gives CASSESHSGRALDTQYF.

V is TRBV29-1 and J is TRBJ2-5, with 7 bases aligning to TRBD2. J lost 7 bases, V lost 5 bases, and 10 bases had no gene match. Germline V gene data show CDR1 as SQVTM and CDR2 as ANQGSEA. The CDR3 runs to 13 residues. The CDR3 protein is CSVRGTREGTQYF. CDR3 bases: TGCAGCGTTCGGGGGACCAGGGAGGGGACCCAGTACTTC.

The V gene is TRBV11-2, the J gene TRBJ2-2; tentative D call: TRBD1 (5 bases). The ends were cut back, 2 bases at V and 0 bases at J, with 16 bases in the middle. The CDR3 consists of 18 residues. Germline V gene lookup returns CDR1 SGHAT and CDR2 FQNNGV. CDR3 in amino acids: CASSLIRGKFANTGELFF. The CDR3 nucleotides read TGTGCCAGCAGCTTAATAAGGGGCAAGTTCGCGAACACCGGGGAGCTGTTTTTT. The whole variable domain, filled in from reference TRBV11-2 and TRBJ2-2, reads EAGVAQSPRYKIIEKRQSVAFWCNPISGHATLYWYQQILGQGPKLLIQFQNNGVVDDSQLPKDRFSAERLKGVDSTLKIQPAKLEDSAVYLCASSLIRGKFANTGELFFGEGSRLTVL.

CDR3 DNA: TGTGCCAGCAGTGGGACAAAGAACTATGGCTACACCTTC. Its translation: CASSGTKNYGYTF. V and J are TRBV6-5 and TRBJ1-2; D perhaps matches TRBD1 (6 bases). The germline V and J ends were trimmed by 5 bases and 2 bases, with 9 bases remaining between them. The germline CDR1 and CDR2 sequences are MNHEY and SVGAGI. This CDR3 has 13 amino acids.

The CDR3 DNA reads TGTGCCAGCAGCCCCGACAGGTTAGGGTCCGAGCAGTACTTC. Translation: CASSPDRLGSEQYF. The chain joins TRBV7-6 to TRBJ2-7, with D possibly matching TRBD1 (6 bases). CDR3 length: 14 amino acids. Germline lookup yields CDR1 SGHVS and CDR2 FNYEAQ. Trimming removed 5 bases from V and 6 bases from J, with 17 bases in between.

The chain links TRBV7-2 to TRBJ2-5, with TRBD2 as a possible D gene (6 bases). This CDR3 has 14 amino acids. V lost 4 bases and J 1 base, leaving 10 bases between the germline ends. The V gene's germline CDR1 is SGHTA and CDR2 FQGNSA. For the CDR3, the DNA is TGTGCCAGCAGCTCCGTGGGGGGCCAAGAGACCCAGTACTTC. Translation: CASSSVGGQETQYF.

The chain uses TRBV7-9 and TRBJ2-7; 9 bases map to TRBD2. Looked up from germline, CDR1 is SEHNR and CDR2 is FQNEAQ (reference sequence). Unmatched junction bases numbered 12, after V lost 2 bases and J lost 7 bases. The CDR3 length is 16 residues. The CDR3 DNA sequence: TGTGCCAGCAGCTTAACCTTGTCGCGGGAGGGACGGGAGCAGTACTTC. Its protein product is CASSLTLSREGREQYF.

V and J are TRBV9 and TRBJ2-7; 8 nucleotides agree with TRBD1. Germline values: CDR1 SGDLS, CDR2 YYNGEE. The trim removed 3 bases at V and 0 bases at J, leaving 8 bases unmatched. The CDR3 spans 16 residues. This CDR3 reads CASSGGQAVGSYEQYF. CDR3 nucleotides: TGTGCCAGCAGCGGGGGACAGGCCGTGGGCTCCTACGAGCAGTACTTC.

This sequence joins TRBV29-1 and TRBJ2-6; 7 bases agree with TRBD1. This CDR3 spans 15 amino acids. J gave up 0 bases and V 8 bases, and 7 bases lay outside the gene matches. Germline V CDR1 and CDR2: SQVTM, ANQGSEA. DNA of the CDR3: TGCAGCACTCAGGGGGTAGGCTCTGGGGCCAACGTCCTGACTTTC. Protein product: CSTQGVGSGANVLTF.

This chain connects TRBV18 to TRBJ2-7, with TRBD1 matching 7 bases. Trimming took 8 bases from V and 2 from J; bases not matched to a gene: 6. Germline CDR1 and CDR2: KGHSH and LQKENI. The CDR3 has 13 residues. CDR3 in amino acids: CASLGTETYEQYF. The CDR3 bases are TGTGCCAGCCTGGGGACAGAAACCTACGAGCAGTACTTC.

The chain recombines TRBV20-1 with TRBJ2-1, with D tentatively TRBD2 (6 bases). Germline V gives CDR1 DFQATT, CDR2 SNEGSKA (reference sequence). V was clipped by 6 bases and J by 13 bases, with 16 bases between them. The CDR3 loop spans 11 amino acids. Here the CDR3 reads CSALEGLCQFF. CDR3 DNA: TGCAGTGCCCTGGAGGGACTCTGCCAGTTCTTC.

This clone has more than one count but fewer than ten. The chain is built from TRBV5-6 and TRBJ2-7, with TRBD2 matching 11 bases. The CDR3 covers 15 residues. V lost 2 bases to trimming and J lost 3 bases; unmatched junction nucleotides: 4. The germline V gene has CDR1 SGHDT and CDR2 YYEEEE. In DNA form, the CDR3 reads TGTGCCAGCAGCTTTGGGACTAGCGGTTACTACGAGCAGTACTTC. This translates into CASSFGTSGYYEQYF.

The rearrangement uses TRBV7-9 and TRBJ2-7, with D possibly being TRBD2 (6 bases). Looked up from germline, CDR1 is SEHNR and CDR2 is FQNEAQ (reference sequence). The CDR3 totals 14 residues. Trimming took off 5 bases at V and 7 bases at J, with 18 bases between the two ends. The CDR3 sequence: CASSPRDSEVEQYF. CDR3 nucleotides: TGTGCCAGCAGCCCACGGGACTCGGAAGTTGAGCAGTACTTC.

The chain links TRBV5-4 to TRBJ2-7; tentatively, D is TRBD2 (5 bases). Germline V gene data show CDR1 as SGHNT and CDR2 as YYREEE (reference sequence). V lost 1 base to trimming and J lost 2 bases, with 10 bases between them. This CDR3 comprises 14 residues. CDR3 DNA sequence: TGTGCCAGCAGCTTGAGGACTCAAACCTACGAGCAGTACTTC. It specifies CASSLRTQTYEQYF.

The V call is TRBV5-4, the J call TRBJ1-2; D is unresolved. Trimming took off 2 bases at V and 0 bases at J, with 5 bases between the two ends. CDR3 length equals 13 residues. Germline V gives CDR1 SGHNT, CDR2 YYREEE (reference sequence). In DNA, the CDR3 is TGTGCCAGCAGCTTTGGAGCTAACTATGGCTACACCTTC. Residues: CASSFGANYGYTF.

The chain employs TRBV30 and TRBJ2-5; 11 positions match TRBD1. V lost 5 bases, J lost 11 bases, and 10 bases stayed unmatched. CDR1 is GTSNPN and CDR2 is SVGIG in the germline V gene (reference sequence). The CDR3 runs to 13 residues. The CDR3 is CAWAWTGGGEQYF. The CDR3 region has the DNA TGTGCCTGGGCATGGACAGGGGGCGGGGAGCAGTACTTC.

CDR3 region: CASSLETEGGVPYYEQYF. The DNA of the CDR3 is TGCGCCAGCAGCTTGGAGACAGAAGGCGGTGTACCCTACTACGAGCAGTACTTC. The chain carries TRBV5-1 and TRBJ2-7; the D gene is possibly TRBD1 (5 bases). Trimming took 0 bases from V and 3 from J, leaving 22 bases between them. Germline lookup yields CDR1 SGHRS and CDR2 YFSETQ. The CDR3 totals 18 residues. The variable domain in full, completed from reference TRBV5-1 and TRBJ2-7, reads KAGVTQTPRYLIKTRGQQVTLSCSPISGHRSVSWYQQTPGQGLQFLFEYFSETQRNKGNFPGRFSGRQFSNSRSEMNVSTLELGDSALYLCASSLETEGGVPYYEQYFGPGTRLTVT.

The V gene is TRBV6-5, the J gene TRBJ1-3, with D unclear. CDR3 length: 11 residues. From germline, CDR1 is MNHEY and CDR2 SVGAGI. V was pared by 8 bases and J by 7 bases, with 9 bases between. The CDR3 DNA follows: TGTGCCAGCGAGTCGGGTAACACCATATATTTT. Residues: CASESGNTIYF.

The gene calls are TRBV5-4 and TRBJ2-1; a possible D gene is TRBD2 (6 bases). Germline CDR1 and CDR2: SGHNT and YYREEE (reference sequence). V lost 3 bases and J lost 1, with 14 bases in between. The CDR3 extends over 16 amino acids. CDR3 nucleotides: TGTGCCAGCAGCTCTACCCTAGCGACATCCTACAATGAGCAGTTCTTC. It encodes CASSSTLATSYNEQFF.

The CDR3 coding sequence is TGTGCCAGAAACCCGACGGGCAGGGCGGATGAAAAACTGTTTTTT. This sequence encodes CARNPTGRADEKLFF. V is TRBV27 and J is TRBJ1-4; tentatively, D is TRBD1 (5 bases). Germline CDR1 reads MNHEY; CDR2 reads SMNVEV (reference sequence). The CDR3 length is 15 residues. V lost 9 bases to trimming and J lost 6 bases, with 20 bases between them.

This clone appeared a few times. This rearrangement joins TRBV4-1 to TRBJ1-4; D not certain. V was cut by 1 base and J by 8 bases, with 8 bases left in between. The CDR3 contains 13 residues. Germline V gene sequence: CDR1 MGHRA, CDR2 YSYEKL. CDR3 region: CASSQGVFEKLFF. For the CDR3, the DNA is TGCGCCAGCAGCCAAGGAGTTTTCGAAAAACTGTTTTTT.